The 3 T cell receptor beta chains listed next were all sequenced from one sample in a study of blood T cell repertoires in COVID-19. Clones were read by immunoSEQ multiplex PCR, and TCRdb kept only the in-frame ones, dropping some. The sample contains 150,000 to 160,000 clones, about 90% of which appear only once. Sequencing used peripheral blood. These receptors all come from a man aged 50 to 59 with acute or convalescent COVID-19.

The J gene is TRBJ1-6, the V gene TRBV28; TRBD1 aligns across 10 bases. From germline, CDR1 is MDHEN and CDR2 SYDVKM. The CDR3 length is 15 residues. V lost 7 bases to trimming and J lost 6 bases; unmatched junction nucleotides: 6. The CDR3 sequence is CASIYRDRGNSPLHF. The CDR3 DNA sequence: TGTGCCAGCATTTACCGGGACAGGGGTAATTCACCCCTCCACTTT. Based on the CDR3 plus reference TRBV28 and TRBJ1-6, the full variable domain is DVKVTQSSRYLVKRTGEKVFLECVQDMDHENMFWYRQDPGLGLRLIYFSYDVKMKEKGDIPEGYSVSREKKERFSLILESASTNQTSMYLCASIYRDRGNSPLHFGNGTRLTVT.

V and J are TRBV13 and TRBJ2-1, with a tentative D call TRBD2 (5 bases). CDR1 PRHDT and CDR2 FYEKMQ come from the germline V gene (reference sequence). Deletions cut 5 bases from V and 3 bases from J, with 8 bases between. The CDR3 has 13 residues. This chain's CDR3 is CASSDYSYNEQFF. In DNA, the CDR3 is TGTGCCAGCAGCGACTACAGCTACAATGAGCAGTTCTTC.

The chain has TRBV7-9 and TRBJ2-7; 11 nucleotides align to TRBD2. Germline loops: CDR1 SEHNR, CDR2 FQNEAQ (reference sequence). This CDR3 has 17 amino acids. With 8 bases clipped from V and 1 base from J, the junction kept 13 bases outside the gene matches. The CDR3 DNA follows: TGTGCCAGCGAACCGACTAGCGGGAACGTTCTATCCTACGAGCAGTACTTC. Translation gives CASEPTSGNVLSYEQYF. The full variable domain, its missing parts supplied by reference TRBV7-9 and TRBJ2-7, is DTGVSQNPRHKITKRGQNVTFRCDPISEHNRLYWYRQTLGQGPEFLTYFQNEAQLEKSRLLSDRFSAERPKGSFSTLEIQRTEQGDSAMYLCASEPTSGNVLSYEQYFGPGTRLTVT.